The following is a TCR beta chain sequence with its context. The sample comes from a study of T cell changes during pregnancy in multiple sclerosis. Germline V gene lookup returns CDR1 MGHRA and CDR2 YSYEKL. V was pared by 4 bases and J by 6 bases, with 2 bases of the junction left unmatched. This CDR3 comprises 14 residues. Profiled with immunoSEQ multiplex PCR; TCRdb holds only in-frame clones, not every one. The table has 30,000 to 35,000 clones, just over 90% seen once. The TCR comes from a female donor with multiple sclerosis, enrolled in a pregnancy study. The chain is built from TRBV4-1 and TRBJ1-4; 10 bases map to TRBD1. This sample comprised CD8+ T cells from peripheral blood mononuclear cells, obtained before pregnancy. The DNA for the CDR3 is TGCGCCAGCAGCCCTGGGACAGGGGATGAAAAACTGTTTTTT. Protein product: CASSPGTGDEKLFF.